The 14 T cell receptor beta chains below were found in one sample sequenced in a study of T cell repertoires in cytomegalovirus infection. From the reads, TCRdb called clonotypes with MiXCR, one entry per CDR3 protein. The sample shows 76,000 or so distinct CDR3 sequences, about 3.8% of them seen only once. Sequencing used PBMCs. All receptors derive from a human donor in good health (CMV status not recorded). Some clones in this sample may be carry-over from other donors' samples.

This clonotype occurred many times. The chain joins TRBV19 to TRBJ2-7; perhaps TRBD2 as D (8 bases). CDR1 is LNHDA, CDR2 SQIVND, per germline (reference sequence). This CDR3 region has 18 residues. Trimming left V 6 bases short and J 2 bases short, with 26 bases between. In nucleotides, the CDR3 is TGTGCCAGTAGCCGAGCGGGGGTCTTAAGGGACAGAGCCTACGAGCAGTACTTC. This gives the protein CASSRAGVLRDRAYEQYF.

This clonotype was recorded many times. The genes are TRBV5-4 and TRBJ2-3; 11 nucleotides line up with TRBD2. Germline V gene lookup returns CDR1 SGHNT and CDR2 YYREEE (reference sequence). Trimming cost V 3 bases and J 0 bases; bases outside gene matches: 12. CDR3 length: 19 residues. The CDR3 loop is CASSSSRTGTSGSTDTQYF. CDR3 in DNA: TGTGCCAGCAGCTCATCCAGGACCGGGACTAGCGGTAGCACAGATACGCAGTATTTT.

This clonotype was found many times. The gene calls are TRBV5-1 and TRBJ1-2; 7 nucleotides agree with TRBD1. The V segment lost 3 bases and the J segment 1 base; nucleotides outside the gene matches: 6. Germline CDR1 and CDR2: SGHRS and YFSETQ. This CDR3 contains 15 residues. The DNA for the CDR3 is TGCGCCAGCAGCTCCTGGGACAGCGTTAACTATGGCTACACCTTC. Translation: CASSSWDSVNYGYTF.

This clonotype was seen at least ten times. The V gene is TRBV29-1, the J gene TRBJ2-7; no clear D gene. CDR1 and CDR2 (germline): SQVTM, ANQGSEA. The CDR3 is 13 residues long. With 0 bases removed from V and 0 bases from J, the gap between germline ends came to 6 bases. The CDR3 region has the DNA TGCAGCGTTGAAGATCAGGACTCCTACGAGCAGTACTTC. It is translated as CSVEDQDSYEQYF.

The table lists this clonotype with many counts. The chain recombines TRBV2 with TRBJ1-4; 7 nucleotides match TRBD1. The CDR3 consists of 14 residues. Losses at the gene ends were 6 bases for V and 4 bases for J; bases not matched to a gene: 5. Germline V gives CDR1 SNHLY, CDR2 FYNNEI. The CDR3 DNA follows: TGTGCCAGCAGACCGGGACAGCTTAATGAAAAACTGTTTTTT. It encodes CASRPGQLNEKLFF. Based on the CDR3 plus reference TRBV2 and TRBJ1-4, the full variable domain is EPEVTQTPSHQVTQMGQEVILRCVPISNHLYFYWYRQILGQKVEFLVSFYNNEISEKSEIFDDQFSVERPDGSNFTLKIRSTKLEDSAMYFCASRPGQLNEKLFFGSGTQLSVL.

This clonotype was found many times. CDR3 in amino acids: CASSQEQGPNEKLFF. CDR3 DNA: TGTGCCAGCAGCCAAGAACAAGGGCCTAATGAAAAACTGTTTTTT. J is TRBJ1-4 and V is TRBV14; the D is unclear. V was clipped by 0 bases and J by 3 bases, with 8 bases between them. The CDR3 runs to 15 residues. Germline CDR1 SGHDN, CDR2 FVKESK.

This clonotype has ten or more counts. The chain combines TRBV14 with TRBJ1-1; D is unclear. CDR3 length: 16 residues. Per germline, CDR1 SGHDN and CDR2 FVKESK. V lost 0 bases, J lost 1 base, and 12 bases lay in between. DNA of the CDR3: TGTGCCAGCAGCCAAGATGTTGCAGGAAAGAACACTGAAGCTTTCTTT. Residues: CASSQDVAGKNTEAFF.

This clonotype was counted many times. The chain joins TRBV2 to TRBJ2-1; perhaps TRBD2 as D (5 bases). Trimming pared 4 bases from V and 3 bases from J, leaving 10 bases between. The CDR3 loop spans 14 amino acids. Per germline, CDR1 SNHLY and CDR2 FYNNEI. CDR3 region: CASSVFGSYNEQFF. As DNA, the CDR3 is TGTGCCAGCAGTGTTTTTGGGAGCTACAATGAGCAGTTCTTC. The variable domain in full, completed from reference TRBV2 and TRBJ2-1, reads EPEVTQTPSHQVTQMGQEVILRCVPISNHLYFYWYRQILGQKVEFLVSFYNNEISEKSEIFDDQFSVERPDGSNFTLKIRSTKLEDSAMYFCASSVFGSYNEQFFGPGTRLTVL.

This clonotype was seen many times. The chain has TRBV6-5 and TRBJ1-5, with 10 bases lining up with TRBD1. Germline CDR1 and CDR2: MNHEY and SVGAGI. V shed 4 bases, J shed 6 bases, and the junction held 3 bases outside the gene matches. This CDR3 has 14 amino acids. CDR3 loop: CASSSGTGVQPQHF. The CDR3 coding sequence is TGTGCCAGCAGTTCGGGGACAGGGGTTCAGCCCCAGCATTTT.

This clonotype occurred many times. The V and J genes are TRBV28 and TRBJ2-7; 8 bases are a match to TRBD2. The germline V gene encodes CDR1 MDHEN and CDR2 SYDVKM. V trimming: 9 bases; J trimming: 3 bases; junction bases outside the gene matches: 7. The CDR3 has 13 residues. CDR3 in DNA: TGTGCCAGTGGCGCGGGGGGATTCTACGAGCAGTACTTC. It translates to CASGAGGFYEQYF.

This clonotype was detected many times. The chain is built from TRBV20-1 and TRBJ1-1; D unresolved. The CDR3 extends over 15 amino acids. Germline V gene data show CDR1 as DFQATT and CDR2 as SNEGSKA (reference sequence). V was pared by 6 bases and J by 4 bases, with 21 bases between. CDR3 amino acids: CSAPPPLAGITEAFF. As DNA, the CDR3 is TGCAGTGCCCCCCCCCCCCTCGCGGGGATCACTGAAGCTTTCTTT.

This clonotype was observed at least ten times. This chain links TRBV24-1 with TRBJ2-1, with D possibly matching TRBD1 (6 bases). Germline V lookup: CDR1 KGHDR, CDR2 SFDVKD. The CDR3 runs 14 residues. V was shortened by 0 bases and J by 9 bases, with 11 bases between the two germline ends. This CDR3 reads CATSDLTGRSEQFF. The CDR3 nucleotides read TGTGCCACCAGTGATTTGACAGGGCGGAGTGAGCAGTTCTTC.

In its sample, this clonotype was seen many times. The chain uses TRBV7-8 and TRBJ1-5; TRBD1 agrees at 9 bases. This CDR3 has 15 residues. J gave up 3 bases and V 5 bases, and 5 bases lay outside the gene matches. CDR1 and CDR2 from the germline V gene are SGHVS and FQNEAQ. The CDR3 region is CASSPGTGFNQPQHF. The CDR3 nucleotides read TGTGCCAGCAGCCCGGGGACAGGGTTCAATCAGCCCCAGCATTTT.

This clonotype was seen at least ten times. This chain links TRBV7-2 with TRBJ1-2; 10 nucleotides align to TRBD1. The CDR3 length is 15 residues. Germline CDR1 reads SGHTA; CDR2 reads FQGNSA. The ends lost 2 bases at V and 4 bases at J; junction bases unmatched: 4. CDR3 residues: CASSLSGQGGYGYTF. The CDR3 nucleotides read TGTGCCAGCAGCTTATCTGGACAGGGGGGCTATGGCTACACCTTC.